Listed below are T cell receptor beta chains from one sample, sequenced in a study of neoadjuvant anti-PD-1 for oral cavity cancer. Profiling relied on immunoSEQ multiplex PCR, and the TCRdb table lists in-frame clones only, not all of them. The sample shows under 15,000 clones, around three fifths of them seen only once. Sample: PBMCs, taken before nivolumab (anti-PD-1) treatment. All receptors derive from a person between 40 and 85 years old with oral cavity squamous cell carcinoma. Both conserved end residues are part of each CDR3. D genes are given only for firm matches. Clone size, where shown, is once, few, many, or a class for clones that have expanded.

V	D	J	size	CDR3	DNA
TRBV6-1	TRBD2	TRBJ2-1	NA	CASSEASGLAGGRYNEQFF	TGTGCCAGCAGTGAAGCTTCCGGACTAGCGGGCGGAAGGTACAATGAGCAGTTCTTC
TRBV29-1	TRBD1	TRBJ2-7	NA	CSVWGQGARNEQYF	TGCAGCGTTTGGGGCCAGGGGGCTCGGAACGAGCAGTACTTC
TRBV28	NA	TRBJ2-7	NA	CASSLGATPYEQYF	TGTGCCAGCAGTCTTGGGGCAACTCCCTACGAGCAGTACTTC
TRBV10-3	TRBD2	TRBJ2-7	NA	CAISEPRGSGGYEQYF	TGTGCCATCAGTGAGCCGAGGGGTAGCGGGGGTTACGAGCAGTACTTC
TRBV30	NA	TRBJ1-5	NA	CAWGGNQPQHF	TGTGCCTGGGGGGGCAATCAGCCCCAGCATTTT
TRBV4-1	NA	TRBJ1-1	NA	CASSQVYGAAMNTEAFF	TGCGCCAGCAGCCAAGTCTACGGTGCCGCAATGAACACTGAAGCTTTCTTT
TRBV7-9	TRBD1	TRBJ2-7	few	CASSSNRGSYEQYF	TGTGCCAGCAGCTCGAACAGGGGATCCTACGAGCAGTACTTC
TRBV6-1	NA	TRBJ2-7	few	CAGTSSLSSYEQYF	TGTGCCGGGACCTCCTCCCTTAGCTCCTACGAGCAGTACTTC
TRBV18	NA	TRBJ1-2	few	CASSPIAGDYGYTF	TGTGCCAGCTCACCAATAGCAGGGGACTATGGCTACACCTTC
TRBV19	NA	TRBJ2-7	NA	CASNPGTVSYEQYF	TGTGCCAGTAACCCGGGAACCGTCTCCTACGAGCAGTACTTC
TRBV6-5	NA	TRBJ2-6	once	CASSYWPGANVLTF	TGTGCCAGCAGTTACTGGCCTGGGGCCAACGTCCTGACTTTC
TRBV9	NA	TRBJ1-3	NA	CASSVGADSGNTIYF	TGTGCCAGCAGCGTAGGGGCGGACTCTGGAAACACCATATATTTT
TRBV29-1	NA	TRBJ1-1	NA	CSVGQSKGMNTEAFF	TGCAGCGTTGGACAGTCTAAGGGGATGAACACTGAAGCTTTCTTT
TRBV29-1	NA	TRBJ2-7	NA	CSVLQGRWEQYF	TGCAGCGTTCTACAGGGGAGGTGGGAGCAGTACTTC